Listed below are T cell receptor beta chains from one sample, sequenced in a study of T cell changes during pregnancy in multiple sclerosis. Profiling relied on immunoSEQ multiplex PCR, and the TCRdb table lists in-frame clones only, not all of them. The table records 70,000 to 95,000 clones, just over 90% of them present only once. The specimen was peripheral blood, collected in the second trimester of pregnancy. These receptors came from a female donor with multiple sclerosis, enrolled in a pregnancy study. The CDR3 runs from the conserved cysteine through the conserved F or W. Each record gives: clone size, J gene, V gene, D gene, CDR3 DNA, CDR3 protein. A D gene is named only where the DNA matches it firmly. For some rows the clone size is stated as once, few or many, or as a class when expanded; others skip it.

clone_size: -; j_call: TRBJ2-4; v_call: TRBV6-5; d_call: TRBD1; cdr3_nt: TGTGCCAGCAGTTACAGGGGGCTAGCCAAAAACATTCAGTACTTC; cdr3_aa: CASSYRGLAKNIQYF
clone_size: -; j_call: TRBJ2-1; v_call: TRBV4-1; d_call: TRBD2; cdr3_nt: TGCGCCAGCAGCCAAGATCGGGGGGTCGAGCAGTTCTTC; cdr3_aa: CASSQDRGVEQFF
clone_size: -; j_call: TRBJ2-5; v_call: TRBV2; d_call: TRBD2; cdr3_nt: TGTGCCAGCATAAGCGGGGGGGCGAGAGAGACCCAGTACTTC; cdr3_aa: CASISGGARETQYF
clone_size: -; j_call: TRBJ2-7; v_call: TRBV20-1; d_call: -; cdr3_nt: TGCACGGACAGGTCGGGGGGGGAGCAGTACTTC; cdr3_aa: CTDRSGGEQYF
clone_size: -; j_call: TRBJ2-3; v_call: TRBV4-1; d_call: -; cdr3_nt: TGCGCCAGCAGCCAAGATGACAACAGGGGCACAGATACGCAGTATTTT; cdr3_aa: CASSQDDNRGTDTQYF
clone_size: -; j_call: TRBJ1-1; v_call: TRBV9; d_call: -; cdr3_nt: TGTGCCAGCAGCCCCGGGACATTGAACACTGAAGCTTTCTTT; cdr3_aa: CASSPGTLNTEAFF
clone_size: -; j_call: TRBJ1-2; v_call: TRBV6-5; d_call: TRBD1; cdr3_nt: TGTGCCAGCAGTCGGGGACAGGGCCATGGCTACACCTTC; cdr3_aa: CASSRGQGHGYTF
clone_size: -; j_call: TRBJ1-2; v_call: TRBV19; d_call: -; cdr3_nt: TGTGCCAGTAGTATAGGGCAGGACAGCTATGGCTACACCTTC; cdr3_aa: CASSIGQDSYGYTF
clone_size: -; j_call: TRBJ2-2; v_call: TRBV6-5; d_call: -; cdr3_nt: TGTGCCAGCAGTCGGGGGAATTGGGCCGGGGAGCTGTTTTTT; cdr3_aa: CASSRGNWAGELFF
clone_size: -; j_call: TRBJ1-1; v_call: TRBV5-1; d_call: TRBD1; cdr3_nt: TGCGCCAGCAGCTTACTACAGGGGACTGAAGCTTTCTTT; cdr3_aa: CASSLLQGTEAFF
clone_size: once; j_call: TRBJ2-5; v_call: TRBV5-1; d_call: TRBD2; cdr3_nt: TGCGCCAGCAGCCTCCAAACTAGCGGGGGCACAGAGACCCAGTACTTC; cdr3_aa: CASSLQTSGGTETQYF
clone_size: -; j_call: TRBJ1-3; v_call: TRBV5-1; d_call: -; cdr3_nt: TGCGCCAGCAGCTTGGCCAGGGGAAACACCATATATTTT; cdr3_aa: CASSLARGNTIYF
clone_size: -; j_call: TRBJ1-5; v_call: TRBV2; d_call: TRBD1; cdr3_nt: TGTGCCAGCAGTGCTACAGGGGATCGGCCCCAGCATTTT; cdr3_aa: CASSATGDRPQHF
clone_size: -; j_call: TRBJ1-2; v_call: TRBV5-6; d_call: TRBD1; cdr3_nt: TGTGCCAGCAGCTTGTCCCGAGACAGGGGTGGGGAGGATGGCTACACCTTC; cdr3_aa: CASSLSRDRGGEDGYTF